These T cell receptor beta chains were read from a single sample in a study of CD8 T cells in Susac syndrome. TCRdb reprocessed the immunoSEQ multiplex PCR reads via MiXCR and lists one record per CDR3 protein. The table has some 110,000 distinct CDR3 sequences, around 94% seen once. Sequenced material: CD4+ T cells from PBMCs. These receptors all come from a human donor with multiple sclerosis. Each CDR3 is given with its conserved first and last residue. D genes are given only for firm matches. Expanded clones are given a class, and other clones once, few, many or no size at all.

D gene	J gene	CDR3 length	clone size	V gene	CDR3 protein	CDR3 DNA
TRBD1	TRBJ1-1	20	-	TRBV6-5	CASSYSAPGQGANLWTEAFF	TGTGCCAGCAGTTACTCCGCACCGGGACAGGGGGCAAATTTATGGACTGAAGCTTTCTTT
TRBD1	TRBJ1-5	16	once	TRBV30	CAWSSWGDRVSEAQHF	TGTGCCTGGAGTTCTTGGGGGGACAGGGTTTCAGAAGCCCAGCATTTT
-	TRBJ2-1	14	-	TRBV30	CAWSVLRAGNEQFF	TGTGCCTGGAGTGTACTTAGGGCTGGGAATGAGCAGTTCTTC
TRBD1	TRBJ1-6	14	-	TRBV20-1	CSASRDRENSPLHF	TGCAGTGCTAGCCGGGACAGGGAGAATTCACCCCTCCACTTT
-	TRBJ1-1	14	-	TRBV10-3	CAISEMEAGTEAFF	TGTGCCATCAGCGAAATGGAGGCAGGGACTGAAGCTTTCTTT
TRBD1	TRBJ1-2	13	-	TRBV2	CASGQGLDYGYTF	TGTGCCAGCGGACAGGGACTAGACTATGGCTACACCTTC
-	TRBJ2-7	12	once	TRBV5-1	CASSKGQDEQYF	TGCGCCAGCAGCAAGGGCCAGGACGAGCAGTACTTC
-	TRBJ1-2	12	-	TRBV29-1	CSATGTRYGYTF	TGCAGCGCTACCGGGACACGTTATGGCTACACCTTC
TRBD1	TRBJ1-4	14	-	TRBV7-2	CASSPGTGEEKLFF	TGTGCCAGCAGTCCGGGGACAGGGGAGGAAAAACTGTTTTTT
TRBD1	TRBJ1-2	15	-	TRBV28	CASHHSSRDSYGYTF	TGTGCCAGCCACCATTCCTCCCGGGACAGCTATGGCTACACCTTC
-	TRBJ2-7	11	few	TRBV5-6	CASSLQDEQYF	TGTGCCAGCAGCTTGCAGGATGAGCAGTACTTC
-	TRBJ1-2	16	-	TRBV5-7	CASSSRFGRLDYGYTF	TGTGCCAGCAGCTCCAGATTTGGACGGCTAGACTATGGCTACACCTTC
-	TRBJ2-3	16	-	TRBV20-1	CSATRPGPPPGDTQYF	TGCAGTGCTACTCGACCGGGACCCCCTCCTGGGGATACGCAGTATTTT
TRBD1	TRBJ2-7	16	-	TRBV10-3	CAISEPDRGHLGEQYF	TGTGCCATCAGTGAGCCCGACAGGGGGCACCTCGGAGAGCAGTACTTC
-	TRBJ2-3	17	-	TRBV5-1	CASSLEQTTRGADTQYF	TGCGCCAGCAGCTTGGAGCAGACCACCCGAGGGGCAGATACGCAGTATTTT
TRBD1	TRBJ1-1	14	-	TRBV7-2	CASSVPGGYTEAFF	TGTGCCAGCAGCGTACCAGGGGGCTACACTGAAGCTTTCTTT
-	TRBJ2-7	13	-	TRBV20-1	CSAPEQGLYEQYF	TGCAGTGCTCCCGAACAGGGCCTCTACGAGCAGTACTTC
-	TRBJ1-2	14	-	TRBV5-1	CASSLAARLGGYTF	TGCGCCAGCAGCTTGGCGGCCCGGCTAGGTGGCTACACCTTC
-	TRBJ1-2	16	few	TRBV3-1	CASSQHHRDPISGYTF	TGTGCCAGCAGCCAACATCACAGGGACCCCATCTCGGGCTACACCTTC
-	TRBJ1-1	12	-	TRBV7-3	CASSDNGGAAFF	TGTGCCAGCAGCGATAACGGAGGGGCTGCTTTCTTT
-	TRBJ1-2	12	-	TRBV30	CAWSAGSYGYTF	TGTGCCTGGAGTGCGGGATCCTATGGCTACACCTTC
TRBD1	TRBJ2-7	14	-	TRBV5-4	CASSLGQGISEQYF	TGTGCCAGCAGCTTGGGACAGGGTATCTCCGAGCAGTACTTC
-	TRBJ2-1	12	-	TRBV4-1	CASSQAYNEQFF	TGCGCCAGCAGCCAAGCCTACAATGAGCAGTTCTTC
TRBD1	TRBJ1-6	14	-	TRBV30	CAWSFGTGGSPLHF	TGTGCCTGGAGTTTCGGGACAGGGGGTTCACCCCTCCACTTT